These 26 T cell receptor beta chains share one sample of origin, sequenced in a study of cytomegalovirus exposure and HLA in healthy donors. TCRdb keeps only in-frame clones here, not all; method: immunoSEQ multiplex PCR. The table includes 250,000 to 400,000 clones, around 87% detected once. The sample was PBMCs. The receptors originated from a woman in her 30s in good health and CMV-seropositive.

Details on this clone: Other DNA sequences of this sample code for an identical CDR3. This chain joins TRBV6-6 and TRBJ1-4, with D maybe TRBD1 (5 bases). The CDR3 consists of 15 residues. V lost 0 bases and J 0 bases, leaving 5 bases between the germline ends. The germline CDR1 and CDR2 sequences are MNHNY and SVGAGI (reference sequence). The CDR3 region is CASSYSGATNEKLFF. The CDR3 DNA reads TGTGCCAGCAGTTACTCGGGGGCAACTAATGAAAAACTGTTTTTT.

This chain joins TRBV5-5 and TRBJ2-7, with 11 bases that match TRBD2. Germline V gene sequence: CDR1 SGHKS, CDR2 YYEKEE (reference sequence). The ends lost 5 bases at V and 3 bases at J; junction bases unmatched: 7. This CDR3 is 15 amino acids long. In nucleotides, the CDR3 is TGTGCCAGCAGAATACTAGCGGGAGTGAACTACGAGCAGTACTTC. Translation: CASRILAGVNYEQYF.

The chain carries TRBV5-1 and TRBJ1-2; possibly TRBD1 for D (5 bases). The CDR3 is 14 amino acids. Per the germline V gene, CDR1 is SGHRS and CDR2 is YFSETQ. V lost 4 bases, J lost 0 bases, and 10 bases lay in between. The CDR3 nucleotides read TGCGCCAGCAGCCAAGGGACGGCTAACTATGGCTACACCTTC. Translation: CASSQGTANYGYTF.

The chain employs TRBV30 and TRBJ1-2; no clear D gene. V was pared by 2 bases and J by 0 bases, with 10 bases between. The germline V gene encodes CDR1 GTSNPN and CDR2 SVGIG (reference sequence). This CDR3 region has 14 residues. The CDR3 reads CAWSWGDSNYGYTF. DNA of the CDR3: TGTGCCTGGAGTTGGGGAGACTCTAACTATGGCTACACCTTC.

The gene calls are TRBV11-3 and TRBJ2-7; no clear D gene. Per the germline V gene, CDR1 is SGHNT and CDR2 is YENEEA. Trimming cost V 5 bases and J 2 bases, with 13 bases left between them. The CDR3 runs to 14 residues. The CDR3 bases are TGTGCCAGCAGCAGAAACAGCTCCCCCTACGAGCAGTACTTC. It yields the protein CASSRNSSPYEQYF. Based on the CDR3 plus reference TRBV11-3 and TRBJ2-7, the full variable domain is EAGVVQSPRYKIIEKKQPVAFWCNPISGHNTLYWYLQNLGQGPELLIRYENEEAVDDSQLPKDRFSAERLKGVDSTLKIQPAELGDSAVYLCASSRNSSPYEQYFGPGTRLTVT.

The chain links TRBV28 to TRBJ1-6; the D gene is possibly TRBD1 (6 bases). With 2 bases removed from V and 10 bases from J, the gap between germline ends came to 12 bases. Germline lookup yields CDR1 MDHEN and CDR2 SYDVKM. This CDR3 has 14 residues. The CDR3 reads CASSLGSQGSPLHF. In DNA, the CDR3 is TGTGCCAGCAGTTTAGGCTCCCAGGGGTCACCCCTCCACTTT.

In DNA, the CDR3 is TGTGCCAGCAGTCCGGACGGAACCCCCAAGATGACCCAGTACTTC. Its translation is CASSPDGTPKMTQYF. This chain uses TRBV27 with TRBJ2-5; D gene uncertain. The CDR3 consists of 15 residues. V lost 5 bases and J lost 7, with 20 bases in between. Germline loops: CDR1 MNHEY, CDR2 SMNVEV (reference sequence).

The chain recombines TRBV7-2 with TRBJ2-5; 7 nucleotides line up with TRBD2. The CDR3 runs 18 residues. V gave up 2 bases and J gave up 1 base; unmatched junction bases: 13. The V gene's germline CDR1 is SGHTA and CDR2 FQGNSA. The chain's CDR3 is CASSLLPSGASFQETQYF. The CDR3 DNA reads as TGTGCCAGCAGCTTATTACCCAGCGGGGCTTCCTTCCAAGAGACCCAGTACTTC.

The gene calls are TRBV29-1 and TRBJ1-1; D ambiguous. Per germline, CDR1 SQVTM and CDR2 ANQGSEA. V lost 7 bases, J lost 2 bases, and 14 bases lay in between. The length of the CDR3 is 13 residues. CDR3 bases: TGCAGCGCAGCCGACGGACCCAACACTGAAGCTTTCTTT. This sequence encodes CSAADGPNTEAFF.

CDR3 DNA sequence: TGTGCCAGCAGAGGACAGTCCTATGGCTACACCTTC. This gives the protein CASRGQSYGYTF. This chain links TRBV6-1 with TRBJ1-2, with a weak D call TRBD1 (6 bases). With 6 bases removed from V and 4 bases from J, the gap between germline ends came to 9 bases. CDR3 length: 12 residues. CDR1 MNHNS and CDR2 SASEGT come from the germline V gene.

The V gene is TRBV9, the J gene TRBJ2-7; tentatively, D is TRBD1 (5 bases). Trimming left V 0 bases short and J 0 bases short, with 7 bases between. Per germline, CDR1 SGDLS and CDR2 YYNGEE. This CDR3 comprises 14 residues. The CDR3: CASSVATGSYEQYF. In nucleotides, the CDR3 is TGTGCCAGCAGCGTAGCTACAGGCTCCTACGAGCAGTACTTC.

This chain connects TRBV7-6 to TRBJ1-5; D is unresolved. The V end was cut by 1 base, the J end by 0 bases, with 7 bases between. Germline V gene lookup returns CDR1 SGHVS and CDR2 FNYEAQ. There are 15 residues in the CDR3. CDR3 region: CASSLGQDSNQPQHF. In DNA, the CDR3 is TGTGCCAGCAGCTTAGGGCAGGATAGCAATCAGCCCCAGCATTTT. The entire variable domain, with the rest obtained from reference TRBV7-6 and TRBJ1-5, is as follows: GAGVSQSPRYKVTKRGQDVALRCDPISGHVSLYWYRQALGQGPEFLTYFNYEAQQDKSGLPNDRFSAERPEGSISTLTIQRTEQRDSAMYRCASSLGQDSNQPQHFGDGTRLSIL.

V and J are TRBV7-3 and TRBJ2-5; D uncertain. Trimming removed 5 bases from V and 2 bases from J, with 12 bases in between. The CDR3 contains 14 residues. From germline, CDR1 is SGHTA and CDR2 FQGTGA. The CDR3 region is CASSPLGMQETQYF. The CDR3 coding sequence is TGTGCCAGCAGCCCCCTGGGGATGCAAGAGACCCAGTACTTC.

This rearrangement joins TRBV4-2 to TRBJ1-1; D perhaps matches TRBD1 (5 bases). The V end lost 0 bases, the J end lost 4 bases, and 9 bases lay between the germline ends. CDR3 size: 14 residues. Germline V CDR1 and CDR2: LGHNA, YNFKEQ. The CDR3 coding sequence is TGTGCCAGCAGCCAAGAATGGGGCGTCACTGAAGCTTTCTTT. It translates to CASSQEWGVTEAFF.

This clone occurred once. The CDR3 nucleotides read TGCGCCAGCAGCTTGGTGACGGCAGAACACACAGATACGCAGTATTTT. Residues: CASSLVTAEHTDTQYF. V usage is TRBV5-1 and J usage is TRBJ2-3; no clear D gene. CDR3 size: 16 residues. CDR1 and CDR2 (germline): SGHRS, YFSETQ. V was cut by 0 bases and J by 2 bases, with 13 bases left in between.

The V and J genes are TRBV7-2 and TRBJ1-5; D is undetermined. Trimming left V 0 bases short and J 0 bases short, with 12 bases between. The CDR3 is made up of 17 amino acids. Per the germline V gene, CDR1 is SGHTA and CDR2 is FQGNSA. Here the CDR3 DNA reads TGTGCCAGCAGCTTAGCGTTTGATGGGTATAGCAATCAGCCCCAGCATTTT. It is translated as CASSLAFDGYSNQPQHF.

The J gene is TRBJ1-2, the V gene TRBV4-3, with 8 bases that match TRBD1. Germline V gives CDR1 LGHNA, CDR2 YSLEER. This CDR3 has 14 amino acids. V was clipped by 1 base and J by 8 bases; unmatched bases: 6. The DNA of the CDR3 is TGCGCCAGCAGCCAAGGACAGGGGCTTTCGGGCTACACCTTC. As protein: CASSQGQGLSGYTF.

This chain links TRBV30 with TRBJ2-7; D remains ambiguous. Between the trimmed V and J ends, which lost 0 bases and 4 bases, there was a span of 10 bases. Germline CDR1 and CDR2: GTSNPN and SVGIG (reference sequence). The CDR3 contains 13 residues. CDR3 sequence reads: CAWSVVTVYEQYF. In DNA form, the CDR3 reads TGTGCCTGGAGTGTAGTAACGGTTTACGAGCAGTACTTC.

The V and J genes are TRBV4-3 and TRBJ2-2; D gene ambiguous. Germline CDR1 LGHNA, CDR2 YSLEER. The V gene lost 0 bases and the J gene lost 4 bases, with 12 bases spanning the gap. This CDR3 spans 16 amino acids. The CDR3 is CASSQDRHESTGELFF. The CDR3 region has the DNA TGCGCCAGCAGCCAAGATCGGCACGAATCCACCGGGGAGCTGTTTTTT.

CDR3 DNA sequence: TGCGCCAGCAGCTTTAGGTCCGGGACAGGGGGCTCTAGCGGGACACCTCTCTCCTACGAGCAGTACTTC. Amino acid sequence: CASSFRSGTGGSSGTPLSYEQYF. The chain links TRBV5-1 to TRBJ2-7; TRBD1 aligns across 12 bases. The CDR3 loop spans 23 amino acids. Per germline, CDR1 SGHRS and CDR2 YFSETQ. V shed 2 bases and J 0 bases; nucleotides not matched to a gene: 24.

The chain has TRBV5-1 and TRBJ2-2; no clear D gene. Germline V lookup: CDR1 SGHRS, CDR2 YFSETQ. V lost 2 bases and J lost 8, with 7 bases in between. This CDR3 contains 12 residues. The DNA of the CDR3 is TGCGCCAGCAGCTTAAGTCCGGGGGAGCTGTTTTTT. It translates to CASSLSPGELFF.

This rearrangement joins TRBV28 to TRBJ2-5; 10 bases fit TRBD2. Germline-derived CDR1 and CDR2 are MDHEN and SYDVKM. Germline trimming cut 7 bases from V and 9 bases from J; bases unmatched to any gene: 8. The CDR3 is 13 amino acids. The CDR3 bases are TGTGCCAGCACCCCTAGCGGGAGTACCCCCCAGTACTTC. As protein: CASTPSGSTPQYF.

This chain connects TRBV5-5 to TRBJ2-7; a possible D gene is TRBD1 (6 bases). Looked up from germline, CDR1 is SGHKS and CDR2 is YYEKEE (reference sequence). There are 13 residues in the CDR3. Trimming left V 1 base short and J 7 bases short, with 12 bases between. The CDR3, as DNA: TGTGCCAGCAGCTTGTGGGGGCTTTCGGAGCAGTACTTC. Protein product: CASSLWGLSEQYF.

This clone was seen a single time. Other DNA sequences within the sample encode an identical CDR3. CDR3 in DNA: TGTGCCAGCAGCCCAGGGGGAAGTTATGGCTACACCTTC. Its translation: CASSPGGSYGYTF. The gene calls are TRBV6-6 and TRBJ1-2, with TRBD1 matching 7 bases. Germline CDR1 and CDR2: MNHNY and SVGAGI (reference sequence). With V trimmed by 6 bases and J by 5 bases, 6 bases remained unmatched. The CDR3 is 13 residues long.

This rearrangement joins TRBV2 to TRBJ1-2; D possibly corresponds to TRBD1 (6 bases). The V gene lost 4 bases and the J gene lost 3 bases, with 12 bases spanning the gap. Germline V gives CDR1 SNHLY, CDR2 FYNNEI. The CDR3 extends over 14 amino acids. In nucleotides, the CDR3 is TGTGCCAGCAGTGGGACAGATACCGACTATGGCTACACCTTC. It codes for CASSGTDTDYGYTF.

This chain connects TRBV18 to TRBJ1-2, with 8 bases identical to TRBD1. Germline V gives CDR1 KGHSH, CDR2 LQKENI. This CDR3 spans 17 amino acids. Germline trimming cut 0 bases from V and 5 bases from J; bases unmatched to any gene: 11. The CDR3 region is CASSPPDRALGEYGYTF. In DNA, the CDR3 is TGTGCCAGCTCACCACCGGACAGGGCTCTCGGGGAATATGGCTACACCTTC.